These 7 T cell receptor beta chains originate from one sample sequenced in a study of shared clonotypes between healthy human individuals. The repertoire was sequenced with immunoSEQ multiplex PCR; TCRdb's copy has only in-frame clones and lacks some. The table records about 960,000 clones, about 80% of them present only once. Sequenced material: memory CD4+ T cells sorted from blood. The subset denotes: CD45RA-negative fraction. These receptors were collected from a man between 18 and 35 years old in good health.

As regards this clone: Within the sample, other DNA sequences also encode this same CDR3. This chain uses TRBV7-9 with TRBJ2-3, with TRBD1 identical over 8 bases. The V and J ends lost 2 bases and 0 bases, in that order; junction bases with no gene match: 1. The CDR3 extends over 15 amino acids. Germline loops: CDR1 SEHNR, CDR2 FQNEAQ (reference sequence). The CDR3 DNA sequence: TGTGCCAGCAGCTTAAACAGGGGGAGCACAGATACGCAGTATTTT. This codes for CASSLNRGSTDTQYF.

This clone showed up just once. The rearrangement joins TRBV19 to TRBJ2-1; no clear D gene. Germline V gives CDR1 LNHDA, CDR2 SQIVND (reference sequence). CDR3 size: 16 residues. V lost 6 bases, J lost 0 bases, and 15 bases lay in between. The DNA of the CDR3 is TGTGCCAGTAGAAGGCAGATAGCCAGCTCCTACAATGAGCAGTTCTTC. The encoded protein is CASRRQIASSYNEQFF.

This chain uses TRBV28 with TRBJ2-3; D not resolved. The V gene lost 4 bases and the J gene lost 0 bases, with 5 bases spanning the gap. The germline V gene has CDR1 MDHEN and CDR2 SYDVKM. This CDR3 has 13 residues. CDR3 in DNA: TGTGCCAGCAGTTCGACTAGCACAGATACGCAGTATTTT. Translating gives CASSSTSTDTQYF.

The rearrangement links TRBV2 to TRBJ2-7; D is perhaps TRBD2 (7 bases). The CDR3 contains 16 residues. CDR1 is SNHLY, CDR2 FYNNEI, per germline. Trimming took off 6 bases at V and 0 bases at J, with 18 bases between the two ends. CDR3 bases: TGTGCCAGCAGCCCCAGGGGCCGGGGGGACTCCTACGAGCAGTACTTC. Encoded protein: CASSPRGRGDSYEQYF.

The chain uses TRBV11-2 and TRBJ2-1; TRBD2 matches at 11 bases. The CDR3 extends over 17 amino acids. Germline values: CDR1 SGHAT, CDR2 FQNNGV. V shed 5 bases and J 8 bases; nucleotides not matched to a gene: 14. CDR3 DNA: TGTGCCAGCAGCCTCCCACTAGCGGGGGACTCTAGGGATGAGCAGTTCTTC. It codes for CASSLPLAGDSRDEQFF.

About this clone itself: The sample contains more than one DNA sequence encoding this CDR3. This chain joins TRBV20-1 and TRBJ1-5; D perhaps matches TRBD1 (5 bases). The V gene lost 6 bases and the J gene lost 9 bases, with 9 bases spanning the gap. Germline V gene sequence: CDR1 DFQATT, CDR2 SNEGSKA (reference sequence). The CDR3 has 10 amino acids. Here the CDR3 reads CSAGTVPQHF. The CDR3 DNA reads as TGCAGTGCCGGGACGGTGCCCCAGCATTTT.

Here the CDR3 reads CASSLGQRKEKLFF. The DNA for the CDR3 is TGTGCCAGCAGTTTGGGGCAGCGAAAGGAAAAACTGTTTTTT. This chain connects TRBV27 to TRBJ1-4; D is possibly TRBD1 (5 bases). From germline, CDR1 is MNHEY and CDR2 SMNVEV (reference sequence). The V end lost 3 bases, the J end lost 8 bases, and 13 bases lay between the germline ends. The CDR3 contains 14 residues. The full variable domain, its missing parts supplied by reference TRBV27 and TRBJ1-4, is EAQVTQNPRYLITVTGKKLTVTCSQNMNHEYMSWYRQDPGLGLRQIYYSMNVEVTDKGDVPEGYKVSRKEKRNFPLILESPSPNQTSLYFCASSLGQRKEKLFFGSGTQLSVL.